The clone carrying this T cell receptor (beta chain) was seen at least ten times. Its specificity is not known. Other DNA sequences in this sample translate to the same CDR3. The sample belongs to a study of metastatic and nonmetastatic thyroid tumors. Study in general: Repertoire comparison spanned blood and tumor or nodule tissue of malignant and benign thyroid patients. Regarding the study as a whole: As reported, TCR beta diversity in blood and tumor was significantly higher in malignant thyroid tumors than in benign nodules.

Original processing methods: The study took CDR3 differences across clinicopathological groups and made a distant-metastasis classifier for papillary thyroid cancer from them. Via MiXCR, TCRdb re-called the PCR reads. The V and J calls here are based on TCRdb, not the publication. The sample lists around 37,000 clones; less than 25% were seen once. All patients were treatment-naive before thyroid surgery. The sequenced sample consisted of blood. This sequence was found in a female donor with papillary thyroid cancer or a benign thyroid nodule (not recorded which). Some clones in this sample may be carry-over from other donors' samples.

The DNA of the CDR3 is TGCGCCAGCAGGCAGGGGGACTCGCAGTCAAATGAGCAGTTCTTC. Translation: CASRQGDSQSNEQFF. The gene calls are TRBV5-1 and TRBJ2-1; the D gene is possibly TRBD1 (7 bases). The CDR3 has 15 residues. Between the trimmed V and J ends, which lost 5 bases and 7 bases, there was a span of 19 bases. Germline CDR1 is SGHRS and CDR2 is YFSETQ. The whole variable domain, filled in from reference TRBV5-1 and TRBJ2-1, reads KAGVTQTPRYLIKTRGQQVTLSCSPISGHRSVSWYQQTPGQGLQFLFEYFSETQRNKGNFPGRFSGRQFSNSRSEMNVSTLELGDSALYLCASRQGDSQSNEQFFGPGTRLTVL.